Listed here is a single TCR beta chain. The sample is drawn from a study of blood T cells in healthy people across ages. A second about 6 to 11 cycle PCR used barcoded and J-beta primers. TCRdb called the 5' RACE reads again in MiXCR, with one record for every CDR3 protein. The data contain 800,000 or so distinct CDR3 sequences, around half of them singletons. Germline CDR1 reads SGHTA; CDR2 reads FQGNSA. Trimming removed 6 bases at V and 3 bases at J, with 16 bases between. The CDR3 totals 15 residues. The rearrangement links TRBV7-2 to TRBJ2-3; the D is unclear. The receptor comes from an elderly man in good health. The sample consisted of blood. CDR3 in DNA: TGTGCCAGCAGAATAGGCCTGGGGAAGACAGATACGCAGTATTTT. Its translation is CASRIGLGKTDTQYF.